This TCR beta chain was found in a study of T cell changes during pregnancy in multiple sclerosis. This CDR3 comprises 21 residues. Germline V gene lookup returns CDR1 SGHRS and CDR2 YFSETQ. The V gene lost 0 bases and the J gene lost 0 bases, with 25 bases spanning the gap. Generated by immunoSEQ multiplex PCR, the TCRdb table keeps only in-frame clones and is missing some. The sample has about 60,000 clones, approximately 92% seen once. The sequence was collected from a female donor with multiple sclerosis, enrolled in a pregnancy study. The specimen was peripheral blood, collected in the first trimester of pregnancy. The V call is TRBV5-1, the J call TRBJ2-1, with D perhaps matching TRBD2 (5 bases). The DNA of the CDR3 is TGCGCCAGCAGCTTGGAAGTCCGAGTAGTTAGCGTCCTCTCCTCCTACAATGAGCAGTTCTTC. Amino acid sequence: CASSLEVRVVSVLSSYNEQFF.